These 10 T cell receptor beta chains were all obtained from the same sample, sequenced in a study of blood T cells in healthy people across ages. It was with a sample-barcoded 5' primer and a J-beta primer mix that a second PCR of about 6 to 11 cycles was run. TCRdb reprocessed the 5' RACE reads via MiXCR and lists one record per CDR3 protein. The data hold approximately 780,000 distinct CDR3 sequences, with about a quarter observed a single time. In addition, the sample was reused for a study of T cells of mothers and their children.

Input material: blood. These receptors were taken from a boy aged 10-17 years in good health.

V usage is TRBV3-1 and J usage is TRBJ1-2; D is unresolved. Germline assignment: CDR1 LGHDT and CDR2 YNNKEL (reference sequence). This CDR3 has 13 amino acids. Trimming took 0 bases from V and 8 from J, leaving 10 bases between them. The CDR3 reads CASSQEGWRGYTF. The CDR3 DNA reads TGTGCCAGCAGCCAAGAAGGGTGGAGAGGCTACACCTTC.

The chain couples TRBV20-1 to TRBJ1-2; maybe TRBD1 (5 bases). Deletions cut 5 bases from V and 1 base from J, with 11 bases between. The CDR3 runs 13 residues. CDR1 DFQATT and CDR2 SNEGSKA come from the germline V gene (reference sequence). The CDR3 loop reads CSALQTDNYGYTF. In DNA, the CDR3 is TGCAGTGCTTTACAGACAGATAACTATGGCTACACCTTC.

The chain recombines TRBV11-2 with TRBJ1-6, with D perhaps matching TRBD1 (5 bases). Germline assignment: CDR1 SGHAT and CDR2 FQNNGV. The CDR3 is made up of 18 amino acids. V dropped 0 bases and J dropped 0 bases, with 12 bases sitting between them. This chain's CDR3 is CASSLDWTQGSYNSPLHF. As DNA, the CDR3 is TGTGCCAGCAGCTTAGATTGGACCCAGGGCTCCTATAATTCACCCCTCCACTTT.

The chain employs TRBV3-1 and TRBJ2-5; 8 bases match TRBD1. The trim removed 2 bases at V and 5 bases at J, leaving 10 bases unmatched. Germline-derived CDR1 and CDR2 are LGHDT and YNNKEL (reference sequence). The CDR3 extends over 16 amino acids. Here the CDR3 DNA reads TGTGCCAGCAGCCAAAGTCGCGTGGACAGGGCCGAGACCCAGTACTTC. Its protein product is CASSQSRVDRAETQYF.

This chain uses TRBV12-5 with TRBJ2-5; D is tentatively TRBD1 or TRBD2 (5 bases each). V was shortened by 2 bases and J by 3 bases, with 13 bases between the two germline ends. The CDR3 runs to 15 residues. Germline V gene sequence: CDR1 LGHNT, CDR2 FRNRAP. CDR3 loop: CASGLPGLEKETQYF. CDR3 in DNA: TGTGCTAGTGGTTTGCCGGGGCTAGAGAAAGAGACCCAGTACTTC.

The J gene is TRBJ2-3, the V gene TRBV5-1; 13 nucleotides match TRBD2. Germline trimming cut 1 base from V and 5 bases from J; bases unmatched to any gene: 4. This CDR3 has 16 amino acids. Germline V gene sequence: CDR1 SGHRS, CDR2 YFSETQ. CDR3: CASSLTSGGARDTQYF. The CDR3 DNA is TGCGCCAGCAGCTTGACTAGCGGGGGGGCCAGAGATACGCAGTATTTT.

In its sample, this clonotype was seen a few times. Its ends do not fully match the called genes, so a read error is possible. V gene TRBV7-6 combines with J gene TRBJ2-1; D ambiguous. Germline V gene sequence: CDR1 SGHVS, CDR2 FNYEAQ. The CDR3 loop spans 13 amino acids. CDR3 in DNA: TGTGCCAGCGGCTTTACCCGGGACAATGAGCAGTTCTTC. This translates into CASGFTRDNEQFF.

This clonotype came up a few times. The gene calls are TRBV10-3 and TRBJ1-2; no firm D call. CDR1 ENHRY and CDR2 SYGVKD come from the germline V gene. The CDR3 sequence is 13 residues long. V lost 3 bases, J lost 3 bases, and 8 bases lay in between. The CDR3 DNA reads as TGTGCCATCAGTGAAGACGGGGACTATGGCTACACCTTC. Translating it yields CAISEDGDYGYTF.

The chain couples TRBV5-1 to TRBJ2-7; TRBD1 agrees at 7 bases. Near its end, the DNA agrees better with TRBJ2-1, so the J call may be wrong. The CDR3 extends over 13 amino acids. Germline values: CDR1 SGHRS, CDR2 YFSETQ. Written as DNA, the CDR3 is TGCGCCAGCAGCCGACGACAGGGTCATGAGCAGTTCTTC. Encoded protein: CASSRRQGHEQFF.

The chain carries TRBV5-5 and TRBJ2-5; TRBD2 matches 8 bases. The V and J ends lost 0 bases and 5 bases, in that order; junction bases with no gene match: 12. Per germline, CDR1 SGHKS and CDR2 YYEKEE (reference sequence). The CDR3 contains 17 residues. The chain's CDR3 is CASSLAGRGDPSETQYF. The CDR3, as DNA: TGTGCCAGCAGCTTGGCAGGGCGGGGGGACCCCAGTGAGACCCAGTACTTC.